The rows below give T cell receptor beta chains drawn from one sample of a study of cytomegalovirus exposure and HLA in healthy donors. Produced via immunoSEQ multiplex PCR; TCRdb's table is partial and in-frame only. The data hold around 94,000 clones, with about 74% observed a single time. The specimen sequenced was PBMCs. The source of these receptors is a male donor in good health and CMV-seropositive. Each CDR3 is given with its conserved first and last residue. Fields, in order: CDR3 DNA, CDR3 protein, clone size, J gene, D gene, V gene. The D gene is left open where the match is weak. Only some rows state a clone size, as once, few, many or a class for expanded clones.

TGTGCCAGCAGTTTCGGACTGGAGGGCAATCAGCCCCAGCATTTT | CASSFGLEGNQPQHF | . | TRBJ1-5 | . | TRBV6-5
TGTGCCATCAGTGACCTAGCGGGAGGACGCACAGATACGCAGTATTTT | CAISDLAGGRTDTQYF | . | TRBJ2-3 | TRBD2 | TRBV10-3
TGCGCCAGCAGCCAAGTTCGGCAAGCGGAGTCCCAGTACTTC | CASSQVRQAESQYF | few | TRBJ2-5 | . | TRBV4-3
TGTGCCATCAGTGAGTTCAGTACCACAGATACGCAGTATTTT | CAISEFSTTDTQYF | . | TRBJ2-3 | . | TRBV10-3
TGCGCCAGCAGCCAAGAAAGGGGAAGGGGGACAGATACGCAGTATTTT | CASSQERGRGTDTQYF | . | TRBJ2-3 | . | TRBV4-3
TGTGCCAGCAGCTTAACCGGGACTAGCGGCGGGTACGAGCAGTACTTC | CASSLTGTSGGYEQYF | . | TRBJ2-7 | TRBD2 | TRBV7-6
TGTGCCAGCAGTTCAGGGATTTACGAGCAGTACTTC | CASSSGIYEQYF | . | TRBJ2-7 | . | TRBV28
TGTGCCAGCAGCGGGACAGGGGCCGACAATGAGCAGTTCTTC | CASSGTGADNEQFF | . | TRBJ2-1 | TRBD1 | TRBV11-3
TGTGCCACTCGAAAATTGAGATCAACTAATGAAAAACTGTTTTTT | CATRKLRSTNEKLFF | . | TRBJ1-4 | . | TRBV6-5
TGCAGCGTTGATGCAGGGGGGAACACCATATATTTT | CSVDAGGNTIYF | few | TRBJ1-3 | TRBD1 | TRBV29-1
TGTGCCAGCAGCCGATCAAATCTAGAGAATGAGCAGTTCTTC | CASSRSNLENEQFF | . | TRBJ2-1 | . | TRBV7-8
TGTGCCACCAAGCTCAGGGGGCCGAGCAATCAGCCCCAGCATTTT | CATKLRGPSNQPQHF | . | TRBJ1-5 | TRBD1 | TRBV6-6